This T cell receptor beta chain was documented in a study of regulatory T cells in long-lasting Graves disease. Noted time point: newly diagnosed GD, antithyroid drugs for less than 3 months. PBMCs provided the RNA from which the TCR library was made. V was trimmed by 0 bases and J by 5 bases, leaving 13 bases between them. Germline V gene lookup returns CDR1 LNHNV and CDR2 YYDKDF (reference sequence). The CDR3 extends over 16 amino acids. Arm-PCR of CDR3 regions with iRepertoire HTBI primers generated TCR beta libraries. In the authors' workflow: Under 75 TRBV and approximately 13 TRBJ segments were identified across samples. TCRdb reanalysed the multiplex PCR reads using MiXCR and keeps one entry per CDR3 protein. Here the V and J calls rest on TCRdb's processing, not on the authors' analysis. The profile shows 550,000 or so distinct CDR3 sequences, around 13% of them singletons. These same data were also listed under a study on T cells in Graves' hyperthyroidism and ophthalmopathy. That work states: Most thyroid clonotypes with frequency above 0.001 were detected in blood.

This rearrangement joins TRBV15 to TRBJ1-4; a weak D match, TRBD1 (6 bases). The sample in question was peripheral blood mononuclear cells (PBMCs), obtained at new diagnosis, from a patient treated with antithyroid drugs. The sequence came from a woman in her thirties with Graves disease. The CDR3 bases are TGTGCCACCAGCAGAGATCCACAGGGTATGAATGAAAAACTGTTTTTT. Its translation is CATSRDPQGMNEKLFF.